This TCR beta chain appears in the sequencing data of a study of Ad26.COV2.S vaccination and SARS-CoV-2 variants. Turning to the study itself: Ad26.COV2.S shots went into the muscle once or twice, 56 days apart.

Of note for this clone: The antigen is undetermined.

Libraries were prepared by immunoSEQ multiplex PCR; TCRdb keeps only in-frame clonotypes and omits some of them. The sample shows 350,000 to 500,000 clones, roughly 91% of them seen only once. The length of the CDR3 is 17 residues. Findings of the study overall: Spike-specific responses of CD8+ and CD4+ T cells were reported to display substantial breadth after vaccination.

Treatment specified: roughly 19 received Ad26.COV2.S at low or high dose, single or two shots; 5 received placebo; per-sample allocation not given. On day 63 after the first injection, vaccine and placebo recipients gave samples. Expressing Wuhan-strain SARS-CoV-2 spike, an Ad26 vector served as the vaccine. The TCR originated in a person aged 18-60 years who received the Ad26.COV2.S COVID-19 vaccine or a placebo. The chain employs TRBV21-1 and TRBJ2-2; TRBD1, the table's D call, was not compared with the DNA. TRBV21-1 is a documented pseudogene. The specimen was peripheral blood, collected in a trial of Ad26.COV2.S vaccine versus placebo. The CDR3: CASSKSRDRGNTGELFF. The DNA for the CDR3 is TGTGCCAGCAGCAAATCCCGGGACAGGGGGAACACCGGGGAGCTGTTTTTT.